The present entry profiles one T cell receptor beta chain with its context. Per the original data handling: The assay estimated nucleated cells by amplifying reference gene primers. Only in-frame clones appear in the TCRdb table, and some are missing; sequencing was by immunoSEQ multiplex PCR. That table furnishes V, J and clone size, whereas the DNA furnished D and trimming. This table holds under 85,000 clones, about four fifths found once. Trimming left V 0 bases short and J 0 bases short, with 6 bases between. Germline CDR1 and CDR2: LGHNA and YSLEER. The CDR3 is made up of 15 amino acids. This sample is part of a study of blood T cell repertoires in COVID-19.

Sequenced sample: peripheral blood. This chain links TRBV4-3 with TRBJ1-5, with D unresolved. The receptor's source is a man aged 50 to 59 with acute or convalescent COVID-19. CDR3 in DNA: TGCGCCAGCAGCCAAGAGACATCTAGCAATCAGCCCCAGCATTTT. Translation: CASSQETSSNQPQHF.